These T cell receptor beta chains were read from a single sample in a study of blood T cell repertoires in COVID-19. The repertoire was sequenced with immunoSEQ multiplex PCR; TCRdb's copy has only in-frame clones and lacks some. The table has approximately 490,000 clones, roughly 90% seen once. Sequencing was done on a sample of PBMCs or T cells enriched from blood (not recorded which). These receptors came from a woman aged 18-29 years who had recovered from COVID-19. CDR3s include the opening cysteine and the closing phenylalanine or tryptophan. The D gene is left open where the match is weak. Where a row states a size, it is once, few, many or the class of an expanded clone; other rows omit it.

d_call,j_call,clone_size,v_call,cdr3_nt,cdr3_aa
TRBD1,TRBJ1-3,.,TRBV4-2,TGTGCCAGCAGCCGGACAGGAATCGCTGGAAACACCATATATTTT,CASSRTGIAGNTIYF
.,TRBJ1-1,.,TRBV12-3/TRBV12-4,TGTGCCAGCAGTCTTAGCACTGAAGCTTTCTTT,CASSLSTEAFF
TRBD1,TRBJ1-2,once,TRBV20-1,TGCAGTGCTAGTTACAGGGGTTCTTGGTACGGCTACACCTTC,CSASYRGSWYGYTF
.,TRBJ2-2,few,TRBV11-2,TGTGCCAGCAGCTTAGCAGGGTCCGGGGAGCTGTTTTTT,CASSLAGSGELFF
TRBD2,TRBJ2-4,.,TRBV25-1,TGTGCCAGCAGTGGCGAAGCTAACCCGGGCGGGGGGCCGGACATTCAGTACTTC,CASSGEANPGGGPDIQYF
TRBD1,TRBJ1-1,once,TRBV3-1/TRBV3-2,TGTGCCAGCAGCCAAGATAGGACAGGGGGCGCAACTTTCTTT,CASSQDRTGGATFF
TRBD2,TRBJ2-3,.,TRBV10-3,TGTGCCATCAGACTAGCGGGGGGGTCCACAGATACGCAGTATTTT,CAIRLAGGSTDTQYF
.,TRBJ1-2,.,TRBV5-1,TGCGCCAGCGCCCTACGCACTGAGGCTAACTATGGCTACACCTTC,CASALRTEANYGYTF
.,TRBJ2-3,.,TRBV7-8,TGTGCCAGCAGCACCAGGGCGGCAGTGCAAAGAGCAGATACGCAGTATTTT,CASSTRAAVQRADTQYF
.,TRBJ1-2,.,TRBV9,TGTGCCAGCAGCCCCGATGGAAGGGGCCTTAACTATGGCTACACCTTC,CASSPDGRGLNYGYTF
.,TRBJ1-1,.,TRBV2,TGTGCCAGCAAGGGGTCGGTAAACACTGAAGCTTTCTTT,CASKGSVNTEAFF
TRBD1,TRBJ1-2,.,TRBV24-1,TGTGCCACCAGTGATCAGGACAGGGATCATGGCTACACCTTC,CATSDQDRDHGYTF
TRBD1,TRBJ1-2,.,TRBV6-2/TRBV6-3,TGTGCCAGCAGTCTCTCTCGGACAGGGGGTCTCGGCGGCTACACCTTC,CASSLSRTGGLGGYTF
.,TRBJ2-4,once,TRBV6-4,TGTGCCAGCAGTGACTCTGAGACTTCACCAATTCTAGCCAAAAACATTCAGTACTTC,CASSDSETSPILAKNIQYF
TRBD2,TRBJ2-3,.,TRBV5-6,TGTGCCAGCAGCTTACTAACTAGCGGGGGGGCAGATACGCAGTATTTT,CASSLLTSGGADTQYF
.,TRBJ1-1,.,TRBV19,TGTGCCAGTAGTATAGCTTCCGGTACTGAAGCTTTCTTT,CASSIASGTEAFF
TRBD2,TRBJ2-7,few,TRBV7-8,TGTGCCAGCAGCCCCGGGACTAGCTCCTACGAGCAGTACTTC,CASSPGTSSYEQYF
TRBD1,TRBJ1-1,.,TRBV9,TGTGCCAGCAGCGTAGGACAGGGATTTGGCACTGAAGCTTTCTTT,CASSVGQGFGTEAFF
TRBD2,TRBJ2-1,few,TRBV7-9,TGTGCCAGCAGCGAGCGGGGGGTTGACTACAATGAGCAGTTCTTC,CASSERGVDYNEQFF
TRBD2,TRBJ2-5,.,TRBV7-9,TGTGCCAGCAGCCCTCCGCGTGCGGGGGGGCGGGAGACCCAGTACTTC,CASSPPRAGGRETQYF
TRBD1,TRBJ2-1,.,TRBV7-6,TGTGCCAGCAGCCCGTCGGGACAGGGGGCCAATGAGCAGTTCTTC,CASSPSGQGANEQFF
.,TRBJ2-4,.,TRBV5-1,TGCGCCAGCTCACCCAGGGCCCTCATATTAGCCAAAAACATTCAGTACTTC,CASSPRALILAKNIQYF
TRBD2,TRBJ2-5,.,TRBV2,TGTGCCAGCAAGTTTGAGACTAGCGGGGTGGAGACCCAGTACTTC,CASKFETSGVETQYF
TRBD1,TRBJ1-1,.,TRBV6-6,TGTGCCAGCAGTTATGAGGGGGCGAGGGCTGAAGCTTTCTTT,CASSYEGARAEAFF
TRBD2,TRBJ2-3,.,TRBV18,TGTGCCAGCTCACCCTTGGCGGGGGGGGACACAGATACGCAGTATTTT,CASSPLAGGDTDTQYF
.,TRBJ1-2,.,TRBV19,TGTGCCAGTAGTATATATTGGCAGGCTAACTATGGCTACACCTTC,CASSIYWQANYGYTF
TRBD1,TRBJ1-1,.,TRBV30,TGTGCCTGGAGGGGGGAACAGGGGGAAGCTTTCTTT,CAWRGEQGEAFF
TRBD1,TRBJ1-2,once,TRBV9,TGTGCCAGCAGCGTACTATCAGGGGGCGGCTACACCTTC,CASSVLSGGGYTF
.,TRBJ2-7,.,TRBV28,TGTGCCAGCGCCGAGGACGAGCAGTACTTC,CASAEDEQYF
.,TRBJ2-1,.,TRBV3-1/TRBV3-2,TGTGCCAGCAGCTACCACTTGTCGGGGAACAATGAGCAGTTCTTC,CASSYHLSGNNEQFF
.,TRBJ2-5,.,TRBV5-1,TGCGCCAGCTCCGGGACTGAAGAGACCCAGTACTTC,CASSGTEETQYF
.,TRBJ1-4,.,TRBV5-5,TGTGCCAGCAGCGGGGGGGCGGATGAAAAACTGTTTTTT,CASSGGADEKLFF
TRBD1,TRBJ2-2,few,TRBV4-1,TGCGCCAGCAGCCCCGGGACAGGGGGCACCGGGGAGCTGTTTTTT,CASSPGTGGTGELFF
.,TRBJ1-5,.,TRBV12-5,TGTGCTAGTGGTCTCGGTCAGCCCCAGCATTTT,CASGLGQPQHF
.,TRBJ1-6,.,TRBV7-9,TGTGCCAGCAGCCCCCTCTATCGGGGGAAAACAAGTTCACCCCTCCACTTT,CASSPLYRGKTSSPLHF
.,TRBJ2-2,few,TRBV28,TGTGCCATCGCACTGAACACCGGGGAGCTGTTTTTT,CAIALNTGELFF
TRBD2,TRBJ2-2,.,TRBV24-1,TGTGCCACCTCCGACTTAGCGGGCGACACCGGGGAGCTGTTTTTT,CATSDLAGDTGELFF
.,TRBJ1-2,.,TRBV5-6,TGTGCCAGCCGAATGCAGGGTGACTATGGCTACACCTTC,CASRMQGDYGYTF
.,TRBJ2-4,.,TRBV5-1,TGCGCCAGCAGCTTAGCCCCCGGGTCCAATAACATTCAGTACTTC,CASSLAPGSNNIQYF
.,TRBJ2-3,once,TRBV4-1,TGCGCCAGCAGCCAAGGCTACGTAGGGGTAAGCACAGATACGCAGTATTTT,CASSQGYVGVSTDTQYF
.,TRBJ1-1,.,TRBV7-9,TGTGCCAGCAGCTCCCGGGACATAGAAATGAACACTGAAGCTTTCTTT,CASSSRDIEMNTEAFF
.,TRBJ1-5,.,TRBV6-5,TGTGCCAGCGGGGGAGGGGGGGGTCATCAGCCCCAGCATTTT,CASGGGGGHQPQHF